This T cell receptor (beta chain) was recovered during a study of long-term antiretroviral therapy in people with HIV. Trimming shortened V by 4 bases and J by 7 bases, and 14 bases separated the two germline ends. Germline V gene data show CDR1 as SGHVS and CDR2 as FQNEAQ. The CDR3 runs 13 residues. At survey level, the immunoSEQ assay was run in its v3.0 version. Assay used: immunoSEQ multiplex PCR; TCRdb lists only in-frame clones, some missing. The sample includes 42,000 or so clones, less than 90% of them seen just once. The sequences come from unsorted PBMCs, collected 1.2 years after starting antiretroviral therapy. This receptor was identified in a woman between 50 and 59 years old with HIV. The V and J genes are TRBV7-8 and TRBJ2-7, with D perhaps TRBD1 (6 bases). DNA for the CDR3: TGTGCCAGCAGCTCAACAGGGTTCGGGGAGCAGTACTTC. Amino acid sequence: CASSSTGFGEQYF.